The following is a TCR beta chain sequence with its context. The antigen is not known. The data derive from a study of cytotoxic CD8 clonotypes in ibrutinib-treated CLL. Germline V lookup: CDR1 SGHVS, CDR2 FNYEAQ. The CDR3 runs 14 residues. V was shortened by 0 bases and J by 5 bases, with 8 bases between the two germline ends. Overall study findings and caveats: Progressing patients had sampling times that differed from those of sustained-remission patients. Clonality showed a rise at ibrutinib response that reversed toward baseline at progression.

Clones were sequenced by immunoSEQ multiplex PCR, and TCRdb holds only the in-frame ones, with some missing. Among around 140,000 clones listed, around 85% were seen once. The source of this sequence is a human donor with chronic lymphocytic leukemia. This material consisted of PBMCs, taken after 24 months of ibrutinib treatment. The rearrangement uses TRBV7-6 and TRBJ2-4; D unresolved. The CDR3 coding sequence is TGTGCCAGCAGCTTAGCGGGTGCGGAAAACATTCAGTACTTC. Translated, it gives CASSLAGAENIQYF.